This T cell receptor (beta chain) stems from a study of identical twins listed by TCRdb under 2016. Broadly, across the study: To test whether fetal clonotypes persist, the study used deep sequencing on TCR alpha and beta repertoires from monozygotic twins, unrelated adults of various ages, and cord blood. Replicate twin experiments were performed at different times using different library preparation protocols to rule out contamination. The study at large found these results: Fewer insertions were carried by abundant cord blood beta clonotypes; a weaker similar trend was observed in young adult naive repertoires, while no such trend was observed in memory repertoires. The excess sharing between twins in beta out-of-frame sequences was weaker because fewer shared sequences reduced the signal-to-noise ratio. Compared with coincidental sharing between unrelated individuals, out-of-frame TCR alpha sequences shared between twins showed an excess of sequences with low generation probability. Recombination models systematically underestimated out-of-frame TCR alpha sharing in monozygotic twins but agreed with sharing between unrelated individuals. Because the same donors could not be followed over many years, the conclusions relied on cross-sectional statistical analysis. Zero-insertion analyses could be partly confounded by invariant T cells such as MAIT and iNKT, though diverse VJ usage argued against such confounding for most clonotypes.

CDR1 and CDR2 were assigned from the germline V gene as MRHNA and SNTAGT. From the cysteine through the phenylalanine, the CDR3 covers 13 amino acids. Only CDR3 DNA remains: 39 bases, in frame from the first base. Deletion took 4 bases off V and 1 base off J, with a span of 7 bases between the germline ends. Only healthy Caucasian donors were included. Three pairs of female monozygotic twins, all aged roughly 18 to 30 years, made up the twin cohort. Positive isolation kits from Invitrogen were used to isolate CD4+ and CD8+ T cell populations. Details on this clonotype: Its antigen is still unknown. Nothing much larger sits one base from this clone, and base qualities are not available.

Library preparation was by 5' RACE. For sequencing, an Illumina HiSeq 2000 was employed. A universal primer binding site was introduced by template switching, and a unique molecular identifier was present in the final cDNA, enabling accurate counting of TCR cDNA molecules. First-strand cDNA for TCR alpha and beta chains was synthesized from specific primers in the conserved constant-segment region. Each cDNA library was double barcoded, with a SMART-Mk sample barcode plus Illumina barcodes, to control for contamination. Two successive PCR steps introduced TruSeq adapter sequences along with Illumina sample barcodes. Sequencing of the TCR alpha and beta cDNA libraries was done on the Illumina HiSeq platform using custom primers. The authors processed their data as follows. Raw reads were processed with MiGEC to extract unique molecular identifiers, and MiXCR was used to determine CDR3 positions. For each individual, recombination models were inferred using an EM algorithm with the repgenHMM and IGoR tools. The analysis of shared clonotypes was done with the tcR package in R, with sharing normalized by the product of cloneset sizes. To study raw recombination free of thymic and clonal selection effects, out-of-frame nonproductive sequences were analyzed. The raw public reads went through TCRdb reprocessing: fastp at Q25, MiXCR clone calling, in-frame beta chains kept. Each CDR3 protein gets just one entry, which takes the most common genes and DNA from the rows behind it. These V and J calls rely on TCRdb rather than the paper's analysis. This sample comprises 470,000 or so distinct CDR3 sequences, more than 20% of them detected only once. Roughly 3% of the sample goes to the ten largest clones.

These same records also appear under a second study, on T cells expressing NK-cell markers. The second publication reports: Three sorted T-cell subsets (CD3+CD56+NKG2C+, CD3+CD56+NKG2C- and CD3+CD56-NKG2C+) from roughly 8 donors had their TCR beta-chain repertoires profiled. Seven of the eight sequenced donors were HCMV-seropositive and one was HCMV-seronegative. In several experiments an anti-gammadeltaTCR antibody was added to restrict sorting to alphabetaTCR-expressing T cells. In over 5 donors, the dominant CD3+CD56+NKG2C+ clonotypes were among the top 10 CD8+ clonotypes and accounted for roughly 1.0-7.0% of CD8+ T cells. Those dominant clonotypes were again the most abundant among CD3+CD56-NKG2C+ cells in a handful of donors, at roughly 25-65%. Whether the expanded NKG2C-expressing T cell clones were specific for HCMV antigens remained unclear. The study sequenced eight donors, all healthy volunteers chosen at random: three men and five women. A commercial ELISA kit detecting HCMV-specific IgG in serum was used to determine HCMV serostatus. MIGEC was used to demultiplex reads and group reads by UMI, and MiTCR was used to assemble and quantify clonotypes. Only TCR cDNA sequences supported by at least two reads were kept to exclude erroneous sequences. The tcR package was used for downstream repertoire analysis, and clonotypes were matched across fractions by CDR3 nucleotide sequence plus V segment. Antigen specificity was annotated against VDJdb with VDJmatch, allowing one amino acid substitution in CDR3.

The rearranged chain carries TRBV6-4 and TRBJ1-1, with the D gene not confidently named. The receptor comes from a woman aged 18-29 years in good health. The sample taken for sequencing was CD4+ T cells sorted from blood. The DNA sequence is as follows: TGTGCCAGCAGTGTTACGGAGAACACTGAAGCTTTCTTT. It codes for CASSVTENTEAFF.